This TCR beta chain stems from a study of blood T cell repertoires in COVID-19. Sequencing used immunoSEQ multiplex PCR; TCRdb keeps in-frame clones, though not all of them. Here the sample spans roughly 150,000 clones, 85% to 90% being singletons. This CDR3 is built from 15 residues. Trimming pared 2 bases from V and 7 bases from J, leaving 14 bases between. The germline gives CDR1 LGHNA, CDR2 YSLEER. The receptor was derived from an older woman with acute or convalescent COVID-19. Source material: peripheral blood. The rearrangement links TRBV4-3 to TRBJ1-4; weak D call: TRBD1 (6 bases). The chain's CDR3 is CASSQRSGVGEKLFF. In DNA, the CDR3 is TGCGCCAGCAGCCAACGGTCAGGGGTGGGTGAAAAACTGTTTTTT.